The 30 T cell receptor beta chains presented below share a single source sample, sequenced in a study of neurological immune-mediated disorders. TCRdb independently ran MiXCR on the 5' RACE reads; one entry per CDR3 protein. The table records about 99,000 distinct CDR3 sequences, approximately 10% of them present only once. The time point here: longitudinal time-point 3. The specimen sequenced was PBMCs. The receptors were gathered from a female donor with HTLV-1-associated myelopathy (HAM/TSP).

This clonotype occurred many times. V usage is TRBV7-9 and J usage is TRBJ2-1; maybe TRBD2 (7 bases). Germline CDR1 reads SEHNR; CDR2 reads FQNEAQ (reference sequence). This CDR3 has 15 residues. Trimming cost V 3 bases and J 2 bases, with 11 bases left between them. The CDR3 DNA is TGTGCCAGCAGCTTCATGGGGGGGCCCTACAATGAGCAGTTCTTC. It specifies CASSFMGGPYNEQFF.

This clonotype was seen at least ten times. The V call is TRBV5-1, the J call TRBJ2-7; 9 bases map to TRBD2. V lost 6 bases and J lost 0; bases outside the gene matches: 10. CDR1 SGHRS and CDR2 YFSETQ come from the germline V gene. The CDR3 contains 16 residues. CDR3 bases: TGCGCCAGCAAGCCCAGAAGCGGGGGGATCTCCTACGAGCAGTACTTC. Translation: CASKPRSGGISYEQYF.

This clonotype occurred many times. This chain links TRBV6-1 with TRBJ2-7, with 10 bases identical to TRBD1. The junction had 16 bases not matched to a gene; V was cut back by 6 bases and J by 5 bases. The CDR3 sequence is 17 residues long. The germline CDR1 and CDR2 sequences are MNHNS and SASEGT. The CDR3 DNA reads as TGTGCCAGCAGGAGCACAACCGGGACAGGGGCGAGAAACGAGCAGTACTTC. Translated: CASRSTTGTGARNEQYF.

This clonotype was observed at least ten times. J is TRBJ2-3 and V is TRBV6-2 or TRBV6-3; D perhaps matches TRBD2 (6 bases). The CDR3 is 16 amino acids. Germline CDR1 reads MNHEY; CDR2 reads SVGEGT. Trimming shortened V by 8 bases and J by 3 bases, and 21 bases separated the two germline ends. The CDR3 here is CASAFPRLGGTDTQYF. DNA of the CDR3: TGTGCCAGCGCCTTCCCCCGATTGGGGGGAACAGATACGCAGTATTTT.

This clonotype has at least ten counts. V usage is TRBV20-1 and J usage is TRBJ1-1; D might be TRBD1 (5 bases). Germline assignment: CDR1 DFQATT and CDR2 SNEGSKA (reference sequence). Trimming took off 4 bases at V and 0 bases at J, with 9 bases between the two ends. The length of the CDR3 is 13 residues. The CDR3 DNA is TGCAGTGCTACAGGGATTTTGAACACTGAAGCTTTCTTT. It codes for CSATGILNTEAFF.

Ten or more counts support this clonotype. V usage is TRBV20-1 and J usage is TRBJ2-1; 14 bases align to TRBD2. V lost 1 base to trimming and J lost 8 bases; unmatched junction nucleotides: 10. Germline assignment: CDR1 DFQATT and CDR2 SNEGSKA (reference sequence). CDR3 size: 17 residues. CDR3 nucleotide sequence: TGCAGTGCTAGAGTGACTAGCGGGGGGGCGCATTTATATGAGCAGTTCTTC. Protein sequence: CSARVTSGGAHLYEQFF.

There are many counts of this clonotype. The rearrangement links TRBV12-3 or TRBV12-4 to TRBJ2-1, with D perhaps matching TRBD2 (6 bases). The CDR3 loop spans 11 amino acids. The V end was cut by 8 bases, the J end by 6 bases, with 8 bases between. CDR3 sequence reads: CASLGGNEQFF. CDR3 DNA sequence: TGTGCCAGCCTGGGGGGCAATGAGCAGTTCTTC.

This clonotype was detected a few times. The chain recombines TRBV5-4 with TRBJ1-4, with D possibly matching TRBD1 (6 bases). V was cut by 2 bases and J by 2 bases, with 10 bases left in between. The CDR3 length is 15 residues. CDR1 and CDR2 from the germline V gene are SGHNT and YYREEE (reference sequence). CDR3 coding DNA: TGTGCCAGCAGCTTTACAGGGCGCACTAATGAAAAACTGTTTTTT. It encodes CASSFTGRTNEKLFF.

Points on this clonotype: The junction departs from the called germline gene at one end, perhaps through a read error. The chain joins TRBV6-6 to TRBJ1-4, with D possibly TRBD1 on 5 matching bases. CDR3 length equals 12 residues. Looked up from germline, CDR1 is MNHNY and CDR2 is SVGAGI (reference sequence). CDR3 bases: TGTGACAGCAGTCCGGGGGATGAAAAACTGTTTTTT. It encodes CDSSPGDEKLFF.

CDR3 coding DNA: TGCACCAGCACGACTAGCGGGGGGGTAAAGACCCCGTACTTC. Translated, it gives CTSTTSGGVKTPYF. This rearrangement joins TRBV1 to TRBJ2-5; TRBD2, the table's D call, was not compared with the DNA. TRBV1 counts as a pseudogene. The CDR3 consists of 14 residues.

This clonotype was observed at least ten times. The rearrangement links TRBV5-1 to TRBJ2-7; no firm D call. Trimming pared 1 base from V and 2 bases from J, leaving 10 bases between. The CDR3 is made up of 14 amino acids. The germline V gene encodes CDR1 SGHRS and CDR2 YFSETQ. CDR3 region: CASSLNERTYEQYF. The CDR3 DNA sequence: TGCGCCAGCAGCTTGAACGAGCGAACCTACGAGCAGTACTTC.

This clonotype was seen at least ten times. This chain uses TRBV7-2 with TRBJ2-7; TRBD2 is a possible D gene (5 bases). The germline gives CDR1 SGHTA, CDR2 FQGNSA. Between the trimmed V and J ends, which lost 5 bases and 0 bases, there was a span of 17 bases. CDR3 length: 16 amino acids. The CDR3 DNA is TGTGCCAGCAGCCCCCGACCGTCGGGGAGCTCCTACGAGCAGTACTTC. Translation: CASSPRPSGSSYEQYF.

The J gene is TRBJ1-2, the V gene TRBV6-1; D remains unclear. CDR3 length: 15 residues. CDR1 is MNHNS and CDR2 is SASEGT in the germline V gene. Trimming stripped 6 bases from V and 3 bases from J, with 17 bases between. CDR3 protein: CASSARTAVDYGYTF. The CDR3 nucleotides read TGTGCCAGCAGCGCAAGGACGGCAGTTGACTATGGCTACACCTTC.

This clonotype was seen ten or more times. The chain combines TRBV5-5 with TRBJ2-7; D is uncertain. The CDR3 is 12 residues long. The V end was cut by 2 bases, the J end by 7 bases, with 10 bases between. CDR1 and CDR2 from the germline V gene are SGHKS and YYEKEE (reference sequence). CDR3 in DNA: TGTGCCAGCAGCTTCACCTCTGGAGAGCAGTACTTC. Its translation: CASSFTSGEQYF.

This clonotype was detected many times. The J gene is TRBJ2-3, the V gene TRBV5-1; 10 positions match TRBD2. CDR1 and CDR2 (germline): SGHRS, YFSETQ. J was trimmed by 4 bases and V by 0 bases; bases with no gene match: 8. The CDR3 has 17 amino acids. The CDR3 bases are TGCGCCAGCAGCTTGGCATCCGCCGGGACTAGCGCAGATACGCAGTATTTT. Translated: CASSLASAGTSADTQYF.

This clonotype was seen many times. The chain uses TRBV12-3 or TRBV12-4 and TRBJ2-7; TRBD1 aligns across 9 bases. J gave up 4 bases and V 4 bases, and 8 bases lay outside the gene matches. This CDR3 spans 15 amino acids. For the CDR3, the DNA is TGTGCCAGCAGTTATCCGGGACAGGGCCGTTACGAGCAGTACTTC. Translating gives CASSYPGQGRYEQYF.

This clonotype was seen ten or more times. The rearrangement joins TRBV3-1 to TRBJ2-7; D remains unclear. The V and J ends lost 3 bases and 0 bases respectively, with 9 bases between them. The CDR3 sequence is 14 residues long. Germline CDR1 reads LGHDT; CDR2 reads YNNKEL (reference sequence). CDR3 DNA: TGTGCCAGCAGCCAGGGGTCATTCTCCTACGAGCAGTACTTC. This encodes CASSQGSFSYEQYF.

This clonotype has a count of ten or more. J is TRBJ2-1 and V is TRBV12-3 or TRBV12-4; D unresolved. The CDR3 extends over 15 amino acids. Trimming removed 2 bases at V and 5 bases at J, with 13 bases between. This chain's CDR3 is CASSLYGSVDNEQFF. The CDR3, as DNA: TGTGCCAGCAGTTTATATGGATCGGTGGACAATGAGCAGTTCTTC.

Many counts were recorded for this clonotype. This sequence joins TRBV5-6 and TRBJ2-3; the match to TRBD2 covers 12 bases. Germline V CDR1 and CDR2: SGHDT, YYEEEE. Unmatched junction bases numbered 5, after V lost 0 bases and J lost 3 bases. The length of the CDR3 is 17 residues. In DNA, the CDR3 is TGTGCCAGCAGCTTGGCAAGACTAGCGGGGGTAACAGATACGCAGTATTTT. Its translation: CASSLARLAGVTDTQYF.

On this clonotype: A read error is possible here, since a much larger clone lies one base away. The chain recombines TRBV9 with TRBJ2-3, with D tentatively TRBD2 (6 bases). Germline lookup yields CDR1 SGDLS and CDR2 YYNGEE. CDR3 size: 13 residues. The CDR3 nucleotides are TGTGCCAGCAGCGATACTAGCACAGATACGCGGTATTTT. Its protein product is CASSDTSTDTRYF. Using reference TRBV9 and TRBJ2-3 for the parts outside the CDR3, the full variable domain is DSGVTQTPKHLITATGQRVTLRCSPRSGDLSVYWYQQSLDQGLQFLIQYYNGEERAKGNILERFSAQQFPDLHSELNLSSLELGDSALYFCASSDTSTDTRYFGPGTRLTVL.

This clonotype was seen a few times. The J gene is TRBJ2-1, the V gene TRBV12-3 or TRBV12-4; the D gene is possibly TRBD1 (6 bases). CDR3 size: 17 residues. The V end was cut by 6 bases, the J end by 7 bases, with 25 bases between. This CDR3 is CASSRVGWGRGGNEQFF. Here the CDR3 DNA reads TGTGCCAGCAGCCGAGTGGGGTGGGGGCGAGGGGGAAATGAGCAGTTCTTC.

This clonotype was seen a few times. V usage is TRBV13 and J usage is TRBJ2-4; 7 bases line up with TRBD2. Germline V gene lookup returns CDR1 PRHDT and CDR2 FYEKMQ (reference sequence). The junction had 0 bases not matched to a gene; V was cut back by 3 bases and J by 4 bases. The CDR3 is 13 residues long. The DNA for the CDR3 is TGTGCCAGCAGCTTCGGGGGGAAAAACATTCAGTACTTC. Its translation is CASSFGGKNIQYF. Supplemented by reference TRBV13 and TRBJ2-4, the full variable domain reads AAGVIQSPRHLIKEKRETATLKCYPIPRHDTVYWYQQGPGQDPQFLISFYEKMQSDKGSIPDRFSAQQFSDYHSELNMSSLELGDSALYFCASSFGGKNIQYFGAGTRLSVL.

The gene calls are TRBV5-8 and TRBJ2-2, with D unclear. Germline loops: CDR1 SGHTS, CDR2 YDEGEE. This CDR3 has 15 amino acids. V lost 4 bases, J lost 4 bases, and 14 bases lay in between. CDR3 sequence reads: CASSRRARRTGELFF. DNA for the CDR3: TGTGCCAGCAGCCGCCGGGCTAGGCGCACCGGGGAGCTGTTTTTT.

This clonotype was counted ten times or more. Germline is not matched at one junction end, which may reflect a read error. The chain carries TRBV6-6 and TRBJ2-1; TRBD1 is a possible D gene (5 bases). The V gene's germline CDR1 is MNHNY and CDR2 SVGAGI (reference sequence). The length of the CDR3 is 16 residues. The CDR3 DNA reads as TGTGCCAGCAGCTACTTAGGGCAGGGATCCTACAATGAGCAGTTCTTC. It yields the protein CASSYLGQGSYNEQFF.

The rearrangement uses TRBV27 and TRBJ2-3, with 9 bases identical to TRBD2. Germline CDR1 is MNHEY and CDR2 is SMNVEV (reference sequence). V shed 5 bases, J shed 2 bases, and the junction held 8 bases outside the gene matches. This CDR3 comprises 16 residues. In nucleotides, the CDR3 is TGTGCCAGCAGTCCCTTAGCGGGGGTACCCACAGATACGCAGTATTTT. Its translation: CASSPLAGVPTDTQYF.

This clonotype occurred many times. The chain employs TRBV12-3 or TRBV12-4 and TRBJ1-5, with D perhaps TRBD1 (6 bases). This CDR3 has 14 residues. The V and J ends lost 8 bases and 7 bases respectively, with 18 bases between them. CDR3: CASAELGGDQPQHF. Written as DNA, the CDR3 is TGTGCCAGCGCCGAGTTGGGGGGCGACCAGCCCCAGCATTTT.

This clonotype was observed many times. The rearrangement joins TRBV7-9 to TRBJ2-5; D uncertain. The germline gives CDR1 SEHNR, CDR2 FQNEAQ (reference sequence). This CDR3 has 12 amino acids. Trimming pared 5 bases from V and 5 bases from J, leaving 9 bases between. The CDR3 sequence is CASSPQGETQYF. CDR3 sequence (DNA): TGTGCCAGCAGCCCCCAAGGGGAGACCCAGTACTTC.

This clonotype was detected ten times or more. The chain joins TRBV5-6 to TRBJ2-5, with 7 bases identical to TRBD1. The CDR3 length is 15 residues. From germline, CDR1 is SGHDT and CDR2 YYEEEE. V lost 3 bases to trimming and J lost 2 bases; unmatched junction nucleotides: 7. The CDR3 bases are TGTGCCAGCAGCTGGGAACAGGGGCGGCAAGAGACCCAGTACTTC. Its protein is CASSWEQGRQETQYF.

This clonotype occurred many times. The chain carries TRBV7-9 and TRBJ2-1; D is ambiguous. Trimming took off 5 bases at V and 5 bases at J, with 10 bases between the two ends. Germline V gene lookup returns CDR1 SEHNR and CDR2 FQNEAQ (reference sequence). CDR3 size: 13 residues. The CDR3 nucleotides read TGTGCCAGCAGCGCGGATCTTGACAATGAGCAGTTCTTC. This translates into CASSADLDNEQFF.

Many counts were recorded for this clonotype. The gene calls are TRBV5-1 and TRBJ2-1; a possible D gene is TRBD1 (6 bases). V was cut by 3 bases and J by 5 bases, with 12 bases left in between. In germline, CDR1 is SGHRS, CDR2 YFSETQ. This CDR3 is built from 14 residues. CDR3 amino acids: CASSSGTPHNEQFF. As DNA, the CDR3 is TGCGCCAGCAGCTCCGGGACACCCCACAATGAGCAGTTCTTC.